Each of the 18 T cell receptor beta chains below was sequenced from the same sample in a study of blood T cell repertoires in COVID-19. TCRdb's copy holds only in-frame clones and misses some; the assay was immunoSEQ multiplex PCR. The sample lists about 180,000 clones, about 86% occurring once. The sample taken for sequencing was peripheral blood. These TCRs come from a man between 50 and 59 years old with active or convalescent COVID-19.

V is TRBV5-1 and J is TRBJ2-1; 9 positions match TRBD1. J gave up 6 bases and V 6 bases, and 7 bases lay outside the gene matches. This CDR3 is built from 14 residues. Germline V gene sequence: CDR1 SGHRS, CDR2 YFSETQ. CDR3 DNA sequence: TGCGCCAGCAAAGGGACAGGGTCTAGCAATGAGCAGTTCTTC. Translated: CASKGTGSSNEQFF.

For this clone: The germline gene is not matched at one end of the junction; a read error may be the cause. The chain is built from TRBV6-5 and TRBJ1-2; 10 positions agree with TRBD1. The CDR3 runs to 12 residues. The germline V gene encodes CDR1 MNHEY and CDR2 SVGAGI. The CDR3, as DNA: TGTGCCGGCAGTCGGCCCGGGACAGGGGAAACCTTC. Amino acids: CAGSRPGTGETF.

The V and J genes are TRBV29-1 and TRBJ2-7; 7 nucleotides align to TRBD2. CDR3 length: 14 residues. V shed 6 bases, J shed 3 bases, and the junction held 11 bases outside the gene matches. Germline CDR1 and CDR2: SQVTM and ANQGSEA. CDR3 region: CSVQGGSNIYEQYF. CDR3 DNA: TGCAGCGTCCAGGGCGGGAGTAATATCTACGAGCAGTACTTC.

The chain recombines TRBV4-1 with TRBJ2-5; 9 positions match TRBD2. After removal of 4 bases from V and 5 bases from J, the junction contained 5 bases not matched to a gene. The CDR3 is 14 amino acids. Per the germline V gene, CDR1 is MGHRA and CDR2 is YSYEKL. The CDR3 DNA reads TGCGCCAGCAGCCTTAGCGGGAGCAAGGAGACCCAGTACTTC. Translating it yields CASSLSGSKETQYF.

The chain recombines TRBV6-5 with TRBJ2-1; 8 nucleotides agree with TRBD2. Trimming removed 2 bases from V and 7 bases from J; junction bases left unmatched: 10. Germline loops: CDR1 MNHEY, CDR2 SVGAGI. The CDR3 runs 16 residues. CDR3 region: CASSYRSGSRRNEQFF. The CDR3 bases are TGTGCCAGCAGTTACCGGAGCGGGAGTAGGAGGAATGAGCAGTTCTTC.

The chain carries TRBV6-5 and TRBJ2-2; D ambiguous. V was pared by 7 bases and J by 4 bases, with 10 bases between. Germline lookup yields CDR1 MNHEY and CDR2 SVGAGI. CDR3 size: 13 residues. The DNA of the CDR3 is TGTGCCAGCAAGAGGCTAGTCACCGGGGAGCTGTTTTTT. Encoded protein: CASKRLVTGELFF.

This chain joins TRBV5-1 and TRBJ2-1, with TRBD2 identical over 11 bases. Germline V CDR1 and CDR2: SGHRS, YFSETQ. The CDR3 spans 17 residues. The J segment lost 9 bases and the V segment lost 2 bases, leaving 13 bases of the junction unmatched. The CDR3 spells CASSFPVAGGDVSEQFF. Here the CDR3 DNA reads TGCGCCAGCAGCTTTCCGGTAGCGGGAGGGGACGTGAGTGAGCAGTTCTTC.

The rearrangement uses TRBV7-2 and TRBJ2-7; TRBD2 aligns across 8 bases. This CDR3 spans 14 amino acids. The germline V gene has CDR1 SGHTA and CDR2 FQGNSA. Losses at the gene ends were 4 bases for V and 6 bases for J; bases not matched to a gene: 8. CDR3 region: CASSWGSGSVEQYF. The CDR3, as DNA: TGTGCCAGCAGCTGGGGGAGCGGGAGTGTCGAGCAGTACTTC. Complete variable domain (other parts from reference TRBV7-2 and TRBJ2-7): GAGVSQSPSNKVTEKGKDVELRCDPISGHTALYWYRQSLGQGLEFLIYFQGNSAPDKSGLPSDRFSAERTGGSVSTLTIQRTQQEDSAVYLCASSWGSGSVEQYFGPGTRLTVT.

The CDR3 nucleotides read TGTGCCGTCGACAGGGGCACTGAAGCTTTCTTT. Translation: CAVDRGTEAFF. The V gene is TRBV28, the J gene TRBJ1-1; 8 nucleotides align to TRBD1. V lost 11 bases to trimming and J lost 4 bases; unmatched junction nucleotides: 3. CDR3 size: 11 residues. Germline CDR1 is MDHEN and CDR2 is SYDVKM.

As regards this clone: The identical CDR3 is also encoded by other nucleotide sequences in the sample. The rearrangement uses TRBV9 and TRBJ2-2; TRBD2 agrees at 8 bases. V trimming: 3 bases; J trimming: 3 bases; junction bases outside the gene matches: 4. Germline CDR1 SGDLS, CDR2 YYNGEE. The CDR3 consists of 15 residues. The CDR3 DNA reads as TGTGCCAGCAGCGGCACTAGCGGATACACCGGGGAGCTGTTTTTT. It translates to CASSGTSGYTGELFF.

CDR3 coding DNA: TGTGCCAGCAGCCCCGGGACTAGCATGTCCCATGAGCAGTTCTTC. It yields the protein CASSPGTSMSHEQFF. This rearrangement joins TRBV5-4 to TRBJ2-1; TRBD2 aligns across 9 bases. Germline V gene sequence: CDR1 SGHNT, CDR2 YYREEE (reference sequence). CDR3 length equals 15 residues. V shed 4 bases and J 8 bases; nucleotides not matched to a gene: 10.

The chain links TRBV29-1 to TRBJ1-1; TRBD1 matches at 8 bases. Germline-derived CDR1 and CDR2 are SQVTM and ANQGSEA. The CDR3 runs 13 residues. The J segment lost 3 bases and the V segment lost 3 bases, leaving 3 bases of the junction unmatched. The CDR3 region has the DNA TGCAGCGTTGAGCGACAGGGGTACACTGAAGCTTTCTTT. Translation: CSVERQGYTEAFF. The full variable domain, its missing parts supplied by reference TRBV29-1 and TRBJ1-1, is SAVISQKPSRDICQRGTSLTIQCQVDSQVTMMFWYRQQPGQSLTLIATANQGSEATYESGFVIDKFPISRPNLTFSTLTVSNMSPEDSSIYLCSVERQGYTEAFFGQGTRLTVV.

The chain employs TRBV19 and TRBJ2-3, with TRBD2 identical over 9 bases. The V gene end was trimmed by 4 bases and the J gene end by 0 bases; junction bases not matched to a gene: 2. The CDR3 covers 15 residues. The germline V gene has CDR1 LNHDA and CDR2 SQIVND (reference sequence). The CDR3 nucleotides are TGTGCCAGTAGTAAGACTAGCGGAAGCACAGATACGCAGTATTTT. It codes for CASSKTSGSTDTQYF.

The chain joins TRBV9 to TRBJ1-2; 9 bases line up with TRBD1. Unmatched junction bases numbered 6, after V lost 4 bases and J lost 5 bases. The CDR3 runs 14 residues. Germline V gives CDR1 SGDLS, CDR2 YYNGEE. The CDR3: CASSSPGTGYGYTF. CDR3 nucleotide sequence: TGTGCCAGCAGCTCCCCCGGGACAGGGTATGGCTACACCTTC.

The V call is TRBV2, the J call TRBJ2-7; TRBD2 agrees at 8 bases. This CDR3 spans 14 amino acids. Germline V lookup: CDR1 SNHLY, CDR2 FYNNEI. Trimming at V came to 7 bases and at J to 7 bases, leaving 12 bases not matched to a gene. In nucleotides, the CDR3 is TGTGCCAGCACTCTCCCCCCGGGGGGGCAGGAGCAGTACTTC. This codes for CASTLPPGGQEQYF. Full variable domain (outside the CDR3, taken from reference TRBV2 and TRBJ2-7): EPEVTQTPSHQVTQMGQEVILRCVPISNHLYFYWYRQILGQKVEFLVSFYNNEISEKSEIFDDQFSVERPDGSNFTLKIRSTKLEDSAMYFCASTLPPGGQEQYFGPGTRLTVT.

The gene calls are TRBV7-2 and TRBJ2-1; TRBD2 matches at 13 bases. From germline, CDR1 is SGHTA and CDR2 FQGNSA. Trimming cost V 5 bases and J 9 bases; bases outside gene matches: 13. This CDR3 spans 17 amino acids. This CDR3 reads CASSPRTSGSRWGEQFF. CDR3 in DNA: TGTGCCAGCAGCCCCAGGACTAGCGGGAGTAGATGGGGTGAGCAGTTCTTC.

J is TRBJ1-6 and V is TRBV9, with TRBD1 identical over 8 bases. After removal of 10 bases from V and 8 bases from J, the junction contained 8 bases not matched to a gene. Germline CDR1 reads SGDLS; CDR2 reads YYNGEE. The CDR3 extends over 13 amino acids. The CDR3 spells CAAGQGLDSPLHF. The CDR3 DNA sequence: TGTGCCGCCGGACAGGGTCTTGATTCACCCCTCCACTTT.

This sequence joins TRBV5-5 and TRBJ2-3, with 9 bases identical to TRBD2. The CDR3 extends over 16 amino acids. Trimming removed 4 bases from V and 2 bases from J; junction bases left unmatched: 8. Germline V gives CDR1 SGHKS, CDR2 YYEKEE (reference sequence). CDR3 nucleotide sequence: TGTGCCAGCAGCCCAATAGCGGGGGCCATCACAGATACGCAGTATTTT. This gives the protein CASSPIAGAITDTQYF. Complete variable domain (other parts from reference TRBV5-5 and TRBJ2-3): DAGVTQSPTHLIKTRGQQVTLRCSPISGHKSVSWYQQVLGQGPQFIFQYYEKEERGRGNFPDRFSARQFPNYSSELNVNALLLGDSALYLCASSPIAGAITDTQYFGPGTRLTVL.